The present TCR beta chain was sequenced within a study of blood T cell repertoires in COVID-19. Turning to the study itself: Both acute and convalescent COVID-19 samples were obtained from the United States, Italy and Spain. T cells, B-cell-depleted T cells, or PBMCs provided the cDNA or gDNA that served as material.

Original processing methods: Estimates of nucleated cell counts were drawn from the amplification of reference gene primers. Measured with immunoSEQ multiplex PCR; TCRdb has only the in-frame clones, and not every one. That table gives V, J and clone size, and the DNA gave D and trimming. The sample lists a few hundred thousand clones, 87% occurring once. Enrolment of Seattle patients took place during active infection, and they were followed longitudinally. CDR1 KGHSH and CDR2 LQKENI come from the germline V gene. The length of the CDR3 is 15 residues. Trimming shortened V by 6 bases and J by 2 bases, and 14 bases separated the two germline ends.

This receptor was obtained from a woman aged 25-40 years with COVID-19, enrolled during active disease. The specimen was peripheral blood. The chain has TRBV18 and TRBJ1-5; possible D gene TRBD1, 5 bases. As DNA, the CDR3 is TGTGCCAGCTCCTTTTCTGACAGCCGCAATCAGCCCCAGCATTTT. It translates to CASSFSDSRNQPQHF.